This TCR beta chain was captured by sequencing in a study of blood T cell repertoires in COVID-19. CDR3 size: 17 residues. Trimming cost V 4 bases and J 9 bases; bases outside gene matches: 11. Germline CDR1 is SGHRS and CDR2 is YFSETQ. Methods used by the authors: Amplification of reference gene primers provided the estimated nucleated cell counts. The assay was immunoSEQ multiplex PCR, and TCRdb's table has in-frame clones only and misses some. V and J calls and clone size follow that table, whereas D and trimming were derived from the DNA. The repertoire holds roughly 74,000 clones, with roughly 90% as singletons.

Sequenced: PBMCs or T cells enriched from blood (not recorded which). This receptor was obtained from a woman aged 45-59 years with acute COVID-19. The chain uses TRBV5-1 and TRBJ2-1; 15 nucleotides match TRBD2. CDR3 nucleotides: TGCGCCAGCAGCGGACGGACTAGCGGGAGGGATGTCAGTGAGCAGTTCTTC. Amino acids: CASSGRTSGRDVSEQFF.